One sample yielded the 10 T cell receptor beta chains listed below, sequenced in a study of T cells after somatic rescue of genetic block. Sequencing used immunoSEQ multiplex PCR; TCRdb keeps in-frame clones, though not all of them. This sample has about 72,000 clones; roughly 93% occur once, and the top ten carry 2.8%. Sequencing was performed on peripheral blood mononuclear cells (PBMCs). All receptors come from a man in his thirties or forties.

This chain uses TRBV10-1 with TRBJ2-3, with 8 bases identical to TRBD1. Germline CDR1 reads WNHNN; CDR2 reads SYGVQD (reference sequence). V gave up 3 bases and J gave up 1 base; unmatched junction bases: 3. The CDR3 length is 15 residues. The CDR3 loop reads CASSEPGQGTDTQYF. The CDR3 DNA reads TGCGCCAGCAGTGAACCGGGACAGGGCACAGATACGCAGTATTTT.

The CDR3 DNA reads TGTGCCAGCAGAAGGGGTTCCTACGAGCAGTACTTC. Amino acids: CASRRGSYEQYF. The V and J genes are TRBV2 and TRBJ2-7; maybe TRBD1 (5 bases). V dropped 6 bases and J dropped 1 base, with 7 bases sitting between them. Germline CDR1 SNHLY, CDR2 FYNNEI. This CDR3 is 12 amino acids long.

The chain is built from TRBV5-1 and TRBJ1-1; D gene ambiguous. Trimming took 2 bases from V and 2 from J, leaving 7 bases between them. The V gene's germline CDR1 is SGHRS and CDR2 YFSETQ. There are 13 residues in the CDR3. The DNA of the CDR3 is TGCGCCAGCAGCTTTTCCCAAAACACTGAAGCTTTCTTT. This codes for CASSFSQNTEAFF.

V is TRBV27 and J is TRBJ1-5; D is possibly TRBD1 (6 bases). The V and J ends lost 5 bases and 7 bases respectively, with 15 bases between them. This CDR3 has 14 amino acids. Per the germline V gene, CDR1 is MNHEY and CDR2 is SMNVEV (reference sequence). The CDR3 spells CASSPQDSGQPQHF. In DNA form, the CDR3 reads TGTGCCAGCAGTCCCCAGGACAGTGGACAGCCCCAGCATTTT.

CDR3 in DNA: TGCGCCAGCAGCGGAGGGGCTGGAAACACCATATATTTT. This gives the protein CASSGGAGNTIYF. The rearrangement joins TRBV10-1 to TRBJ1-3; D perhaps matches TRBD1 (5 bases). Germline V gives CDR1 WNHNN, CDR2 SYGVQD (reference sequence). The CDR3 sequence is 13 residues long. V dropped 6 bases and J dropped 2 bases, with 8 bases sitting between them.

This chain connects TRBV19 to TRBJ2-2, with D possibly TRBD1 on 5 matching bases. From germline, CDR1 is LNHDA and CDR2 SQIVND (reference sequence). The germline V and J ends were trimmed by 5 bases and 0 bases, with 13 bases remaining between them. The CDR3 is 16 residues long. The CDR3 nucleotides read TGTGCCAGTAGTCTCCTGACAGACGCGAACACCGGGGAGCTGTTTTTT. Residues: CASSLLTDANTGELFF.

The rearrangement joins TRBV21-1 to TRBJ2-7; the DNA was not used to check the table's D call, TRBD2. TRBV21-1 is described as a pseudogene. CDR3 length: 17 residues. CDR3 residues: CASSQKRGGLASYEQYF. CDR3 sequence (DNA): TGTGCCAGCAGCCAAAAAAGGGGGGGACTAGCGAGCTACGAGCAGTACTTC.

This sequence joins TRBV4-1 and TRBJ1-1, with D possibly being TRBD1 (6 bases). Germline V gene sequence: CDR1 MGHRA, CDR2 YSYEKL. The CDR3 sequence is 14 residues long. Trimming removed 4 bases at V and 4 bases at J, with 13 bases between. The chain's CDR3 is CASSLLQGSTEAFF. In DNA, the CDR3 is TGCGCCAGCAGCCTTTTGCAGGGGAGCACTGAAGCTTTCTTT.

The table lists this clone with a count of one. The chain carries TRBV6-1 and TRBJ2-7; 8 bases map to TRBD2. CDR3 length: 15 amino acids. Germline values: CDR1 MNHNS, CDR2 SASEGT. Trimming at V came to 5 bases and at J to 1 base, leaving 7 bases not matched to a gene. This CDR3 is CASSRSASGSYEQYF. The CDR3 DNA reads TGTGCCAGCAGTCGAAGTGCTAGCGGGTCCTACGAGCAGTACTTC.

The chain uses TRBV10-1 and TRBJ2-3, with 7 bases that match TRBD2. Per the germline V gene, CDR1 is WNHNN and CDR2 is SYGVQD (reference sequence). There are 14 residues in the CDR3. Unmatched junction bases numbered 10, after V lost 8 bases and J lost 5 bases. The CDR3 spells CASGASGPKDTQYF. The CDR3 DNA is TGCGCCAGCGGGGCTAGCGGCCCTAAAGATACGCAGTATTTT.